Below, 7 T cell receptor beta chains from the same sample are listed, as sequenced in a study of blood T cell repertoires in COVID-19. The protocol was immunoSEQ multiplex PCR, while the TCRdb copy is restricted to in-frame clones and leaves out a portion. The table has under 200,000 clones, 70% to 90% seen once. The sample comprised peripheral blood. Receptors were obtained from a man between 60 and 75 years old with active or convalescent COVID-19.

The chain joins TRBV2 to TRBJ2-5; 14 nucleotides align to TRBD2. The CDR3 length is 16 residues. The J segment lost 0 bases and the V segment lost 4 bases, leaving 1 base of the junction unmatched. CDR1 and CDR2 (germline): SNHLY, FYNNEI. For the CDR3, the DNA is TGTGCCAGCAGTGGACTAGCGGGGGGGTACCAAGAGACCCAGTACTTC. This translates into CASSGLAGGYQETQYF.

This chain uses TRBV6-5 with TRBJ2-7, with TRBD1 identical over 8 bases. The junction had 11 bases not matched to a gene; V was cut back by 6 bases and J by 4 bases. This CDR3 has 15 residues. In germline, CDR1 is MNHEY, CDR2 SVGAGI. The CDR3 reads CASRRTGGDVYEQYF. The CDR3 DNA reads TGTGCCAGCAGAAGAACAGGGGGAGATGTATACGAGCAGTACTTC.

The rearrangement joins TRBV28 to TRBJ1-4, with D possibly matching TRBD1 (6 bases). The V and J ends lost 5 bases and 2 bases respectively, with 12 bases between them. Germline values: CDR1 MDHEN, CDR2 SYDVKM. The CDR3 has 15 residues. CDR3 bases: TGTGCCAGCAGTCAACAGGGCTTTACTAATGAAAAACTGTTTTTT. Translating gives CASSQQGFTNEKLFF.

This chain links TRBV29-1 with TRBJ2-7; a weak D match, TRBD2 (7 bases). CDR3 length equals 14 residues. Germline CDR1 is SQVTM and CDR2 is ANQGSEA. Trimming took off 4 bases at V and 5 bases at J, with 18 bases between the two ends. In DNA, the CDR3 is TGCAGCGTTGGTGCGGGGGCCCTCTTGAACGAGCAGTACTTC. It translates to CSVGAGALLNEQYF.

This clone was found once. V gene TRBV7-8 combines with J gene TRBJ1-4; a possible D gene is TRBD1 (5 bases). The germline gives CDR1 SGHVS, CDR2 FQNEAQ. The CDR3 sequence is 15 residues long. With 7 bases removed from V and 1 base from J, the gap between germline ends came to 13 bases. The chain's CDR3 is CASTLVGGTNEKLFF. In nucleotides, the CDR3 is TGTGCCAGCACCCTCGTCGGGGGAACTAATGAAAAACTGTTTTTT.

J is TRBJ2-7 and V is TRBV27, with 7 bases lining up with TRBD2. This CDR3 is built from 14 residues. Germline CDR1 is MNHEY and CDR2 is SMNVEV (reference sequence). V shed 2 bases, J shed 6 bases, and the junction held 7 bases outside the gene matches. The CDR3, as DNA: TGTGCCAGCAGTTTACGGGGTGGGGGGGGCGAGCAGTACTTC. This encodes CASSLRGGGGEQYF.

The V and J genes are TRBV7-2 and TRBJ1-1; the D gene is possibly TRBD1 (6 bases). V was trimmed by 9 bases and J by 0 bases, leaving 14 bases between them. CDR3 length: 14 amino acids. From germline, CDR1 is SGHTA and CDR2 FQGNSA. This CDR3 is CASGFRGMNTEAFF. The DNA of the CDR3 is TGTGCCAGTGGGTTCAGGGGCATGAACACTGAAGCTTTCTTT.